These 10 T cell receptor beta chains came from one sample sequenced in a study of vaccination and CD4 T cells after COVID-19. Described treatment: approximately 9-day PBMC culture with coronavirus spike peptide pools or control peptides (ViraFEST assay). These receptors have no known antigen. Cultured CD4+ T cell DNA was sequenced using the Oncomine TCR Beta short-read assay. TCRdb redid the calling of the PCR reads with MiXCR, one entry per CDR3 protein. The profile shows 9,000 to 10,000 distinct CDR3 sequences, around 50% of them singletons. Sequences were obtained from CD4+ T cells from blood, cultured in vitro. The source of these receptors is a human donor who had recovered from COVID-19.

The chain carries TRBV12-3 or TRBV12-4 and TRBJ2-7, with TRBD2 identical over 7 bases. After removal of 7 bases from V and 6 bases from J, the junction contained 15 bases not matched to a gene. The CDR3 runs to 15 residues. The CDR3 region is CASTPGLPSGTEQYF. The CDR3 DNA sequence: TGTGCCAGCACCCCCGGCCTCCCCAGCGGGACCGAGCAGTACTTC.

This clonotype has a handful of counts. V usage is TRBV21-1 and J usage is TRBJ2-7; the table's D call, TRBD1, has no DNA check behind it. TRBV21-1 is described as a pseudogene. This CDR3 has 14 amino acids. This CDR3 reads CASSKRQGAGEQYF. The CDR3 nucleotides are TGTGCCAGCAGCAAAAGGCAGGGGGCTGGGGAGCAGTACTTC.

The J gene is TRBJ2-5, the V gene TRBV7-3; 9 bases match TRBD1. The CDR3 loop spans 16 amino acids. Germline V gene data show CDR1 as SGHTA and CDR2 as FQGTGA. The junction had 8 bases not matched to a gene; V was cut back by 5 bases and J by 1 base. CDR3 DNA: TGTGCCAGCAGCCCGACCGGGACAGGGCCCCAAGAGACCCAGTACTTC. Translating gives CASSPTGTGPQETQYF. The entire variable domain, with the rest obtained from reference TRBV7-3 and TRBJ2-5, is as follows: GAGVSQTPSNKVTEKGKYVELRCDPISGHTALYWYRQSLGQGPEFLIYFQGTGAADDSGLPNDRFFAVRPEGSVSTLKIQRTERGDSAVYLCASSPTGTGPQETQYFGPGTRLLVL.

This clonotype was detected only a few times. The chain employs TRBV18 and TRBJ1-5; D gene uncertain. V lost 2 bases and J lost 2, with 7 bases in between. There are 14 residues in the CDR3. Germline assignment: CDR1 KGHSH and CDR2 LQKENI. This CDR3 is CASSPMGGNQPQHF. In DNA form, the CDR3 reads TGTGCCAGCTCACCAATGGGTGGCAATCAGCCCCAGCATTTT. Complete variable domain (other parts from reference TRBV18 and TRBJ1-5): NAGVMQNPRHLVRRRGQEARLRCSPMKGHSHVYWYRQLPEEGLKFMVYLQKENIIDESGMPKERFSAEFPKEGPSILRIQQVVRGDSAAYFCASSPMGGNQPQHFGDGTRLSIL.

The chain carries TRBV20-1 and TRBJ1-1; D is possibly TRBD1 (5 bases). CDR1 DFQATT and CDR2 SNEGSKA come from the germline V gene (reference sequence). The V end lost 2 bases, the J end lost 2 bases, and 9 bases lay between the germline ends. CDR3 size: 13 residues. The CDR3 DNA reads TGCAGTGCTAGAATGGACATAAACACTGAAGCTTTCTTT. Protein: CSARMDINTEAFF.

Only a few counts were recorded for this clonotype. The chain has TRBV20-1 and TRBJ2-1; D might be TRBD1 or TRBD2, each matching 5 bases. The V gene's germline CDR1 is DFQATT and CDR2 SNEGSKA (reference sequence). The CDR3 extends over 13 amino acids. Trimming pared 3 bases from V and 5 bases from J, leaving 11 bases between. DNA of the CDR3: TGCAGTGCTAGCGAGGGGTGGGACAATGAGCAGTTCTTC. This encodes CSASEGWDNEQFF.

In its sample, this clonotype was seen a few times. This rearrangement joins TRBV6-1 to TRBJ1-1; no clear D gene. This CDR3 region has 14 residues. Trimming removed 6 bases at V and 6 bases at J, with 17 bases between. CDR1 MNHNS and CDR2 SASEGT come from the germline V gene. The CDR3: CASSFVRAAAEAFF. In nucleotides, the CDR3 is TGTGCCAGCAGCTTCGTAAGGGCGGCCGCTGAAGCTTTCTTT.

This clonotype showed up just a few times. DNA of the CDR3: TGTGCCATCAGTGATAGGAACAGGGGAGCCGACGAGCAGTACTTC. It codes for CAISDRNRGADEQYF. This chain links TRBV10-3 with TRBJ2-7; 7 bases are shared with TRBD1. Germline values: CDR1 ENHRY, CDR2 SYGVKD. The CDR3 runs to 15 residues. J gave up 5 bases and V 3 bases, and 10 bases lay outside the gene matches.

The V gene is TRBV6-2 or TRBV6-3, the J gene TRBJ1-1; D may be TRBD1 (6 bases). CDR1 is MNHEY and CDR2 is SVGEGT in the germline V gene. V gave up 6 bases and J gave up 8 bases, with 10 bases separating them. The CDR3 sequence is 11 residues long. CDR3 protein: CASSQGPEAFF. The CDR3 nucleotides read TGTGCCAGCAGCCAGGGGCCAGAAGCTTTCTTT.

This chain links TRBV7-2 with TRBJ1-5, with D uncertain. There are 13 residues in the CDR3. With 2 bases removed from V and 4 bases from J, the gap between germline ends came to 6 bases. The germline V gene encodes CDR1 SGHTA and CDR2 FQGNSA. In DNA form, the CDR3 reads TGTGCCAGCAGCTTACTCCCGAATCAGCCCCAGCATTTT. Translation gives CASSLLPNQPQHF.